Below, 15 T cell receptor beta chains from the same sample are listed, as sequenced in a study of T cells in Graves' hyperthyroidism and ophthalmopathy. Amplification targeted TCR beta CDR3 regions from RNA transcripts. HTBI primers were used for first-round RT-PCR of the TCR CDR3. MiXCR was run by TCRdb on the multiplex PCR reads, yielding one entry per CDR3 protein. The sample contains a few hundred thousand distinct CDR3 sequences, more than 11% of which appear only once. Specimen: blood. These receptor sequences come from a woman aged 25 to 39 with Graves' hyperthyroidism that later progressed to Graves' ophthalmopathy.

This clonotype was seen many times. The CDR3 is CAWSKAASTGELFF. The CDR3 DNA reads as TGTGCCTGGAGTAAAGCGGCATCCACCGGGGAGCTGTTTTTT. The chain carries TRBV30 and TRBJ2-2; tentatively, D is TRBD2 (5 bases). Germline CDR1 and CDR2: GTSNPN and SVGIG (reference sequence). Trimming pared 2 bases from V and 4 bases from J, leaving 11 bases between. There are 14 residues in the CDR3.

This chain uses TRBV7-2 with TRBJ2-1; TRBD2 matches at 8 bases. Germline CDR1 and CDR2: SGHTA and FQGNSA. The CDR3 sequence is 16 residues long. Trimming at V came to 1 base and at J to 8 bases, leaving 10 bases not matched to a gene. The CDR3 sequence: CASSLGAREASDEQFF. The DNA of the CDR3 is TGTGCCAGCAGCTTAGGGGCGCGGGAGGCCTCGGATGAGCAGTTCTTC. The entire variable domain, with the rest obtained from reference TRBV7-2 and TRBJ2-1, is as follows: GAGVSQSPSNKVTEKGKDVELRCDPISGHTALYWYRQSLGQGLEFLIYFQGNSAPDKSGLPSDRFSAERTGGSVSTLTIQRTQQEDSAVYLCASSLGAREASDEQFFGPGTRLTVL.

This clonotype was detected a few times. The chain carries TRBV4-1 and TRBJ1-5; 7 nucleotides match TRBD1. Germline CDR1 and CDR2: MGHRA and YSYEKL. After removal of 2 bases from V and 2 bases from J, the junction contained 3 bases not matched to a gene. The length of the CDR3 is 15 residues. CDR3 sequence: CASSQRQGGNQPQHF. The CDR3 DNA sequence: TGCGCCAGCAGCCAAAGACAGGGAGGCAATCAGCCCCAGCATTTT.

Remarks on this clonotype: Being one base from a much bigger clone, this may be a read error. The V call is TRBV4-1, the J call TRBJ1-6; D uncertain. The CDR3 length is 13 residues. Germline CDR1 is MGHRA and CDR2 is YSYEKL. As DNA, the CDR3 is TGTACCAGCAGTCGAGAACTTAATTCACCCCTCCACTTT. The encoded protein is CTSSRELNSPLHF.

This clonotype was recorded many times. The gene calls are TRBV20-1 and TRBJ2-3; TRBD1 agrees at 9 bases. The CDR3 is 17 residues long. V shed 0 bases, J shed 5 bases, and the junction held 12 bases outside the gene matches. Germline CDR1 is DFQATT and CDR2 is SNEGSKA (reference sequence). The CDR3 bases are TGCAGTGCTAGAGATCTCGAACAGGGGGCGCATAGAGATACGCAGTATTTT. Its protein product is CSARDLEQGAHRDTQYF.

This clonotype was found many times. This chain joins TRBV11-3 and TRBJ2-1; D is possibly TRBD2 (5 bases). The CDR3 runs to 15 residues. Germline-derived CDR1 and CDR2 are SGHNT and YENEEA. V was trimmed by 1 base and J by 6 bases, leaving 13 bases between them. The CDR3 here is CASSLGRMAGNEQFF. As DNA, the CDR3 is TGTGCCAGCAGCTTAGGAAGGATGGCGGGCAATGAGCAGTTCTTC.

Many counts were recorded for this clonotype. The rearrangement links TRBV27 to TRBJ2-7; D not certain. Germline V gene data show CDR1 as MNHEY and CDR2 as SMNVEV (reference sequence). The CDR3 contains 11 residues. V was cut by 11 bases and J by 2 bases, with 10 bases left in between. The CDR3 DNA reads TGTGCCTGCGGCGTCGCCTACGAGCAGTACTTC. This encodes CACGVAYEQYF.

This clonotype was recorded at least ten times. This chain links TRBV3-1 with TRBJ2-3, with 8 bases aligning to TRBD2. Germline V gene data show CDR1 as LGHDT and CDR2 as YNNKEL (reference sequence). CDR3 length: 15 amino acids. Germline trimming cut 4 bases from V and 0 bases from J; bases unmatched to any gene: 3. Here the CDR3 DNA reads TGTGCCAGCAGCCGGACTAGCCCCAGCACAGATACGCAGTATTTT. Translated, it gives CASSRTSPSTDTQYF.

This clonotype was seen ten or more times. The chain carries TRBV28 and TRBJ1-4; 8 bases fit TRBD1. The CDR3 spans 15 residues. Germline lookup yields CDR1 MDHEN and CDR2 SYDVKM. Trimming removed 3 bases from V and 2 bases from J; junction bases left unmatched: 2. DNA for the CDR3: TGTGCCAGCAGTTTCTCAGGGGGCACTAATGAAAAACTGTTTTTT. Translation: CASSFSGGTNEKLFF.

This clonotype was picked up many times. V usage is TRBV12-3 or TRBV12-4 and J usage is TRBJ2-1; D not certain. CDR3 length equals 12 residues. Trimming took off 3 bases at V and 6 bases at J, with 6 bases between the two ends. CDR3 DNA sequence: TGTGCCAGCAGTTTTCAGATCAATGAGCAGTTCTTC. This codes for CASSFQINEQFF.

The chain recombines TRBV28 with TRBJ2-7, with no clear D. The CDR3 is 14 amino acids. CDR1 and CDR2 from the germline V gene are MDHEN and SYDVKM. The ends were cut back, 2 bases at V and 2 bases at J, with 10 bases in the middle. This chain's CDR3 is CASSLRHGPYEQYF. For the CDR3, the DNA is TGTGCCAGCAGTTTACGCCACGGCCCCTACGAGCAGTACTTC.

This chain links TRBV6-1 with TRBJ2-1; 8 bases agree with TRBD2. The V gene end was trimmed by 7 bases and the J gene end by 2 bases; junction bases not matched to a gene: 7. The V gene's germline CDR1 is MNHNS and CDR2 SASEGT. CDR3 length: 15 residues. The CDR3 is CASIRLAFTYNEQFF. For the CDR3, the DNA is TGTGCCAGCATTAGACTAGCGTTTACCTACAATGAGCAGTTCTTC.

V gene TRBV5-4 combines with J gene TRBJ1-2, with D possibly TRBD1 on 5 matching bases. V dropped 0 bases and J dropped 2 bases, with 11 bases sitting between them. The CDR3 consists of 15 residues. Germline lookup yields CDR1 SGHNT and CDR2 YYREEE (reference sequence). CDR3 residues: CASSLDKTANYGYTF. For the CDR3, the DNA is TGTGCCAGCAGCTTGGATAAGACAGCCAACTATGGCTACACCTTC.

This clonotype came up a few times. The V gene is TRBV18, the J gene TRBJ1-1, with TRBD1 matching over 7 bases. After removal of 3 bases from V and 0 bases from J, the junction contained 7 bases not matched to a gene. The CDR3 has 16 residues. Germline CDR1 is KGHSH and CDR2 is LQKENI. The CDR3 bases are TGTGCCAGCTCACCGGAAGGGGGCGGATTGAACACTGAAGCTTTCTTT. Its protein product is CASSPEGGGLNTEAFF.

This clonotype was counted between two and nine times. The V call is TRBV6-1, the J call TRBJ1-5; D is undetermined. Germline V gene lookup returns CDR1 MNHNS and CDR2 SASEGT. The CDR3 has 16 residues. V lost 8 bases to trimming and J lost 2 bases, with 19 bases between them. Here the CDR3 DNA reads TGTGCCAGCTCACTCGGTCCGCGGGTTGGCAATCAGCCCCAGCATTTT. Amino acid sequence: CASSLGPRVGNQPQHF.